This TCR beta chain stems from a study of tumor-infiltrating lymphocytes in primary liver carcinoma. Study-level background: Participating patients were men and women between 30 and 69 years old. Study-level points and caveats: The study found a significantly higher top-250-clone fraction in tumors than in blood (p = 0.039). Unsorted bulk samples meant CD4+ and CD8+ repertoires went uncompared.

This clonotype was seen at least ten times. Its matching antigen is unknown. Deletions cut 2 bases from V and 7 bases from J, with 14 bases between. CDR1 and CDR2 (germline): MNHEY, SVGEGT. CDR3 length: 15 residues. Unsorted whole blood yielded the blood RNA, and germline DNA was also extracted. None of the patients had received treatment, and all had chronic HBV infection. The authors made TCR beta cDNA from approximately 500 ng total RNA with a constant-region primer. Library construction for TCR beta comprised three nested multiplex PCR rounds performed with slightly modified ARM-PCR. Forward primers for TRBV1-TRBV30 and a C-beta reverse primer served the first two PCR rounds, at about 10 cycles each. TCRdb re-called the multiplex PCR reads with MiXCR, one entry per CDR3 protein. The sample holds some 320,000 distinct CDR3 sequences, about 60% seen once.

The genes are TRBV6-2 or TRBV6-3 and TRBJ2-2; D unresolved. The TCR was taken from a man aged 40-49 years with primary liver carcinoma and hepatitis B virus infection. Sample: peripheral blood. The DNA of the CDR3 is TGTGCCAGCAGTTACCCCAACCGGTGGGGCGGGGAGCTGTTTTTT. Its protein is CASSYPNRWGGELFF.